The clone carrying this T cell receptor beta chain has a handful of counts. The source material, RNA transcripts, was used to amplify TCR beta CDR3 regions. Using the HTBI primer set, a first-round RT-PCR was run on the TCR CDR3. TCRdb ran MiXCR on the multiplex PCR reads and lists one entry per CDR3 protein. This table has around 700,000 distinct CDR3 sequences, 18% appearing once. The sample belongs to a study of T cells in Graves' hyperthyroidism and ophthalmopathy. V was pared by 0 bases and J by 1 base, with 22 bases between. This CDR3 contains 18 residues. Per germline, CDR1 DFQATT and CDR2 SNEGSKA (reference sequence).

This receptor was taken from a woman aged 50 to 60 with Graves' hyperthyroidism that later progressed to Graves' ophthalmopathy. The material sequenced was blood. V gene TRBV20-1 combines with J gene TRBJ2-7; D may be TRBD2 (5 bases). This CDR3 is CSARDLVEAGLASYEQYF. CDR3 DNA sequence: TGCAGTGCTAGAGATTTAGTGGAGGCAGGTTTGGCGTCCTACGAGCAGTACTTC.